This TCR beta chain comes out of a study of blood T cell repertoires in COVID-19. Study overall: Samples of COVID-19 (acute and convalescent) were obtained from the United States, Italy and Spain.

The trim removed 7 bases at V and 3 bases at J, leaving 10 bases unmatched. The germline CDR1 and CDR2 sequences are ENHRY and SYGVKD. This CDR3 has 15 residues. The assay was immunoSEQ multiplex PCR, and TCRdb's table has in-frame clones only and misses some. The table records around 220,000 clones, around 87% of them present only once. The sequencing input was PBMCs or T cells enriched from blood (not recorded which). This TCR was sampled from a man younger than 40 who had been exposed to COVID-19. The chain has TRBV10-3 and TRBJ2-7; 9 bases fit TRBD1. This CDR3 is CAITTPRTGVYEQYF. In DNA form, the CDR3 reads TGTGCCATCACAACTCCGAGGACAGGGGTCTACGAGCAGTACTTC.